This TCR beta chain was recorded in a study of regulatory T cells in long-lasting Graves disease (dated by TCRdb to the early 2020s). General notes on the study: Newly diagnosed Graves' disease patients had taken antithyroid drugs for less than 3 months. This study used TCR sequencing and RNA sequencing of peripheral blood to compare persistent Graves' disease patients against newly diagnosed Graves' disease patients. The study was registered as a clinical trial and conducted in China. A total of about 35 samples underwent TCR sequencing, from roughly 13 patients with persistent Graves' disease and some 20 patients with newly diagnosed Graves' disease. The paper's findings and limits, for the study overall: Persistent disease showed preferential use of TRBV28, TRBJ1-2 and TRBJ2-5, whereas newly diagnosed disease favored TRBV20-1 and TRBJ2-1. Compared with newly diagnosed patients, patients with persistent Graves' disease had lower TCR Shannon entropy and fewer highly expanded clones, which suggests clonal expansion. Only peripheral blood was studied, because thyroid tissue, the primary lesion, was inaccessible. The authors acknowledged the small sample size as a limitation that may reduce accuracy. More public clonotypes were shared among persistent patients (2,741) than among newly diagnosed patients (approximately 1,000). Sequencing and analysis were limited to the TCR beta chain.

This clonotype was picked up a small number of times. Its antigen specificity is not known. No base qualities exist here, and no much larger clone lies one base off it. This specimen's time point label, per the study, means: newly diagnosed GD, antithyroid drugs for less than 3 months. RNA was extracted from PBMCs in TRIzol for both TCR sequencing and RNA sequencing. The diagnosis of Graves' disease followed American Thyroid Association guidelines. The patients came from an endocrinology department in Xi'an, China. Each patient gave roughly 10 milliliters of peripheral blood, collected in an EDTA anticoagulant tube. Ficoll Paque Plus density gradient separation was used to isolate PBMCs, and no further T cell sorting was done. RNA quality was checked with an Agilent 2100 Bioanalyzer and agarose gel, and concentration with a NanoDrop 2000. The CDR3, cysteine through phenylalanine, is 15 amino acids long. The CDR3 DNA has 45 bases and is translated from base 1. Trimming removed 2 bases from V and 0 bases from J, leaving 14 bases between the germline ends. CDR1 is given as SQVTM and CDR2 as ANQGSEA, both from the germline V gene.

Preparation of the library involved multiplex PCR. Sequencing was performed on an Illumina HiSeq 4000. iRepertoire HTBI primers and Arm-PCR amplification of CDR3 regions were used to construct TCR beta libraries. Gel purification was performed on PCR products prior to sequencing. In the source study's methods: Gene usage analysis of CDR3 amino acid clonotypes relied on the roughly 67 TRBV and 14 TRBJ segments identified across samples. COPE and FqMerger were used to merge the filtered high-quality paired reads into contigs. Contigs were aligned with BLAST to IMGT TRBV, TRBD and TRBJ reference genes, and CDR3 was defined per IMGT. Clonotypes above 0.1% frequency were classified as highly expanded clones. Repertoire diversity was measured by Shannon entropy, and V-J evenness by the Gini coefficient. A clonotype found in more than one individual was treated as public. The raw public reads went through TCRdb reprocessing: fastp at Q25, MiXCR clone calling, in-frame beta chains kept. Each entry merges the rows of one CDR3 protein and shows their most common DNA and genes. In this record, the V and J calls reflect TCRdb's handling and not the investigators' own analysis. The sample yields 350,000 to 450,000 distinct CDR3 sequences; 15% were counted once. In total, the top ten clones hold over 7% of the sample.

These records were also assigned to another study, of T cells in Graves' hyperthyroidism and ophthalmopathy. The second paper further reports: Graves' hyperthyroidism was defined as stable when no progression to ophthalmopathy occurred over 18 months of follow-up. Hyperthyroidism patients were newly diagnosed, had a disease duration of under 2 months, and were aged 18 to 65 years. The study excluded patients with uncontrolled infections, other autoimmune diseases, pregnancy or lactation. Clinical symptoms, serum thyroxine and TRAb, thyroid ultrasound, and orbital computed tomography formed the basis for the diagnoses. The TCR CDR3 was subjected to a first round of RT-PCR using the HTBI primer set and the Qiagen OneStep RT-PCR kit. Most expanded thyroid clonotypes (frequency above 0.001) were also detected in blood, a finding suggesting that blood repertoires may reflect thyroid immune responses. A model built on a 13 V-J signature distinguished ophthalmopathy from stable hyperthyroidism, reaching 87.88% sensitivity and about 81% specificity in cross-validation and 80%/75% in testing. In validation, progression to ophthalmopathy was predicted by the model with 70.59% sensitivity and around 76% specificity, a median of about 6 months before onset. A discovery cohort of about a hundred patients, roughly 43 with Graves' ophthalmopathy and under 60 with stable Graves' hyperthyroidism, was used to find distinguishing TCR V-J signatures. Prospective prediction of ophthalmopathy was tested in an independent validation cohort consisting of some 19 hyperthyroidism patients and about 17 patients who later progressed to ophthalmopathy. For training and testing, the 80 to 100 patients in the discovery cohort were randomly divided in a 7:3 ratio. Thyroid tissue and blood T-cell repertoires from about 6 Graves' hyperthyroidism patients were also compared in the study. After blood sampling, hyperthyroidism patients were treated with methimazole at a starting dose of 30 mg daily, and ophthalmopathy patients were treated with high-dose intravenous methylprednisolone. Libraries were constructed in a second round of multiplex PCR, after which size selection and purification were performed. Paired-end sequencing of the libraries was performed with 100 bp reads on an Illumina HiSeq2000. SOAPnuke was used to process the raw data, removing reads that contained adapters or uncalled bases, had a mean Phred below 15, or lacked an exact match to the constant primer or identifier. COPE v1.2.5 was used to merge high-quality paired reads, and clonotypes were defined as unique nucleotide sequences. MiTCR v1.1 was used to align the clonotypes against IMGT TRBV, TRBD and TRBJ reference segments. Only V-J combinations with frequency above 0.0001, covering 99.2% of repertoires, were analysed. A TCS score was defined as the ratio of F50 (clonal expansion) to E x V (chaos), with BLOSUM62-based TCRdist applied between CDR3 peptides within each V-J. Welch's t-statistics and random forest reduced 450 to 600 V-J features to around 14, which were used in a naive Bayes classifier (R e1071). Sample size was not statistically predetermined, and investigators were not blinded to group allocation. According to the paper, TCR Vbeta CDR3 sequencing was carried out on 135 peripheral blood samples, which came from 40 to 45 ophthalmopathy, around 74 hyperthyroidism and about 17 progressor patients.

Recombination joined TRBV29-1 with TRBJ2-7; 5 matching bases give a weak D call of TRBD2. The clonotype originates from a middle-aged woman with Graves disease. Donor details come from another sample of the same person, matched by shared clones. This sample comprised peripheral blood mononuclear cells (PBMCs), obtained at new diagnosis, from a patient treated with antithyroid drugs. Read as DNA, the sequence is TGCAGCGTTGAACTAGTCCCGGCGGGCTCCTACGAGCAGTACTTC. Its protein reads: CSVELVPAGSYEQYF.